Sequencing of this T cell receptor beta chain was carried out in a study of T cell responses to AZD1222 COVID-19 vaccine. A remark on this clone: Antigen unknown.

Study-wide results and limits: Repertoire sampling happened only post peak T cell response. The donor cohort was predominantly white British with a female majority, and clonal diversity may have been underestimated. Spike-specific TCR breadth and depth went up after people got two AZD1222 doses.

TCRdb's copy holds only in-frame clones and misses some; the assay was immunoSEQ multiplex PCR. The repertoire holds tens of thousands of clones, with 86% as singletons. Trimming stripped 4 bases from V and 0 bases from J, with 19 bases between. CDR1 is SGHVS and CDR2 is FQNEAQ in the germline V gene. This CDR3 contains 17 residues. V and J are TRBV7-8 and TRBJ2-7; TRBD1 is a possible D gene (6 bases). The receptor was derived from an adult in good health. The sequences come from peripheral blood, collected on day 0 of AZD1222 vaccination. CDR3 sequence: CASSSITGPLGSYEQYF. The CDR3 DNA follows: TGTGCCAGCAGCTCAATAACAGGGCCTCTGGGCTCCTACGAGCAGTACTTC.